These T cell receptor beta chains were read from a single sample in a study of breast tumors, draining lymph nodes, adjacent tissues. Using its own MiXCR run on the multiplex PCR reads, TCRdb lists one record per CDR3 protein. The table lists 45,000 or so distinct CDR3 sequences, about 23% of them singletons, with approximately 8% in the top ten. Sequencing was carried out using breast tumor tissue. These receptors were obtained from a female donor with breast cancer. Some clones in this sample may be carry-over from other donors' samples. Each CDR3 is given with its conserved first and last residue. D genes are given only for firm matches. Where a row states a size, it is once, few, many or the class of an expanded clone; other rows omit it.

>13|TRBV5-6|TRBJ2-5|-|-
TGTGCCAGCAGCTTGACGTTCCAAGAGGCCCAGTACTTC
CASSLTFQEAQYF
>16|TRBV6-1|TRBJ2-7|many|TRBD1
TGTGCCAGCAAGGAACCCGGGACAGGGCTGACCTACGAGCAGTACTTC
CASKEPGTGLTYEQYF
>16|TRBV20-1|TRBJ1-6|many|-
TGCAGTGCTAGGCCCCCGGGGACGGCTTATAATTCACCCCTCCACTTT
CSARPPGTAYNSPLHF
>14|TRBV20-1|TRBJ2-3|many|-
TGCAGTGCTAGAGATTCCCTCGACACAGATACGCAGTATTTT
CSARDSLDTDTQYF
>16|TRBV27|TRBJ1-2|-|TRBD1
TGTGCCAGCAGTACGGACAGGTATGGTGTCTTCTATGGCTACACCTTC
CASSTDRYGVFYGYTF
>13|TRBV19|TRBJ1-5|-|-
TGTGCCAGTAGTAGCAGACAGGACCGGCCCCAGCATTTT
CASSSRQDRPQHF
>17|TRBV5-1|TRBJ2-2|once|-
TGCGCCAGCAGCTCGCGACGTCACAGTACGAACACCGGGGAGCTGTTTTTT
CASSSRRHSTNTGELFF
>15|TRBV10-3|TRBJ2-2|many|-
TGTGCCATCAGTGGCGGGATGCCGGGGACCGGGGAGCTGTTTTTT
CAISGGMPGTGELFF
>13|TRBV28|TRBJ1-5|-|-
TGTGCCAGCAGTCCGAGCGGCAATCAGCCCCAGCATTTT
CASSPSGNQPQHF
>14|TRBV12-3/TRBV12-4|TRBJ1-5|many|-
TGTGCCAGCAACACAGGAAATAGCAATCAGCCCCAGCATTTT
CASNTGNSNQPQHF
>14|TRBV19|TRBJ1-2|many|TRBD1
TGTGCCAGTAGAGAAACCGGGACAGGGGAAGGCTACACCTTC
CASRETGTGEGYTF
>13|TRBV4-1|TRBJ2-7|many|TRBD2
TGCGCCAGCAGCCGGGACTACCGGGACGAGCAGTACTTC
CASSRDYRDEQYF
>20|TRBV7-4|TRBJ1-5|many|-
TGTGCCAGCAGCTTAGATGGCGGCAGGGTGCTAAGGATAAGCAATCAGCCCCAGCATTTT
CASSLDGGRVLRISNQPQHF
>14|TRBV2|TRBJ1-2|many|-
TGTGCCAGCAGTGTGGGACCGACTGCTTATGGCTACACCTTC
CASSVGPTAYGYTF
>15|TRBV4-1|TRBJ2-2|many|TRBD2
TGCGCCAGCAGCCACGGCGGGGGTTTAACCGGGGAGCTGTTTTTT
CASSHGGGLTGELFF
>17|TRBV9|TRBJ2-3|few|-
TGTGCCAGCAGCTCGATTTTTCACAGGGAAGGCACAGATACGCAGTATTTT
CASSSIFHREGTDTQYF
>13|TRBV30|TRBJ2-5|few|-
TGTGCCTGGGGAAGGAGACTAGGAGAGACCCAGTACTTC
CAWGRRLGETQYF
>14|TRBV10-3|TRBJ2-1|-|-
TGTGCCATCCAGGCGGCCTCCCGCTACAATGAGCAGTTCTTC
CAIQAASRYNEQFF
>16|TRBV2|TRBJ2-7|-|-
TGTGCCAGCAGTGATGCGGTCACAGGCAAGCCCTACGAGCAGTACTTC
CASSDAVTGKPYEQYF
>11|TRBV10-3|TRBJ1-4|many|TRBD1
TGTGCCATCAGTCAGACAGGGGTACTGTTTTTT
CAISQTGVLFF
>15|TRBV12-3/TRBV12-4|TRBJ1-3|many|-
TGTGCCAGCAGCCCTGGGGGGTCATATCGAAACACCATATATTTT
CASSPGGSYRNTIYF
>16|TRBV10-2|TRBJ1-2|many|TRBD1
TGCGCCAGCAGTGACCACGCGGCAGGGGGCTGGTATGGCTACACCTTC
CASSDHAAGGWYGYTF
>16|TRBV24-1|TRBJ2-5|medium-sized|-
TGTGCCACCAGTGATATCCGGAAGGGGGTCCAAGAGACCCAGTACTTC
CATSDIRKGVQETQYF
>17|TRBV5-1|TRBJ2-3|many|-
TGCGCCAGCAGCTTGGCCCACGGGCCAAGGGGCACAGATACGCAGTATTTT
CASSLAHGPRGTDTQYF
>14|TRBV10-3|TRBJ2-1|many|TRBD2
TGTGCCACCGGACTAGCGGGAGGAGGGGGTGAGCAGTTCTTC
CATGLAGGGGEQFF